This TCR beta chain derives from a study of T cell changes during pregnancy in multiple sclerosis. Data came from immunoSEQ multiplex PCR; TCRdb stores just in-frame clones and leaves some out. Among approximately 40,000 clones listed, about nine tenths were seen once. Losses at the gene ends were 3 bases for V and 10 bases for J; bases not matched to a gene: 7. The CDR3 length is 14 residues. The germline CDR1 and CDR2 sequences are SEHNR and FQNEAQ (reference sequence). Sequenced material: CD8+ T cells from peripheral blood mononuclear cells, taken after pregnancy. The receptor was derived from a female donor with multiple sclerosis, enrolled in a pregnancy study. The chain links TRBV7-9 to TRBJ2-1; 9 bases align to TRBD1. The CDR3 spells CASSFPQGAREQFF. The CDR3 bases are TGTGCCAGCAGCTTTCCACAGGGGGCGCGGGAGCAGTTCTTC.